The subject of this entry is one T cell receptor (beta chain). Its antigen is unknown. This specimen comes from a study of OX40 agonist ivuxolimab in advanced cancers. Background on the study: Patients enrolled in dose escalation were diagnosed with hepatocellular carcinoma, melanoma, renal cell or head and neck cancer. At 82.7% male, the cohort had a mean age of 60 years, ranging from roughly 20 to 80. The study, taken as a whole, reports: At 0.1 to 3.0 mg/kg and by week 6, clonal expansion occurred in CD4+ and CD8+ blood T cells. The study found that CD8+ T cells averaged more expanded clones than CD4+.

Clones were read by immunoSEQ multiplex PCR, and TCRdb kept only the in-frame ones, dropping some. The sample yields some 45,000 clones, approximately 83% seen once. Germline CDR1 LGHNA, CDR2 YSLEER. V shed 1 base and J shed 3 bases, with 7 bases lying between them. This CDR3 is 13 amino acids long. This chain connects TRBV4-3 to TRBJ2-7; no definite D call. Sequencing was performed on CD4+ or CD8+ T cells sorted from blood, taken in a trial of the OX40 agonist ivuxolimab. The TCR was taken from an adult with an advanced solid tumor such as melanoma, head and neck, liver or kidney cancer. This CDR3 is CASSQAPGYEQYF. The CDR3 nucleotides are TGCGCCAGCAGCCAAGCTCCGGGCTACGAGCAGTACTTC.